The 16 T cell receptor beta chains presented below share a single source sample, sequenced in a study of CD8+ T cells in alopecia areata. Reverse transcription of extracted RNA yielded cDNA, which provided the sequencing template. The data were produced by immunoSEQ multiplex PCR, yet TCRdb's version contains in-frame clones alone and is incomplete. The sample lists about 270,000 clones, none appearing once, the ten largest making up more than 0.95%. Pooled cells of cutaneous lymph node origin were sorted on CD4, CD8alpha, NKG2D, NKG2ACE and other markers. The material sequenced was CD4+ T cells sorted from a lymph node. These receptors were obtained from a C3H/HeJ mouse with alopecia areata. This strain has MHC haplotype H2-k.

As for this clone: The genes and germline here are from mouse. The CDR3 extends 4 residues past the end of the read, so its final part is completed from the germline J gene. The chain carries TRBV13-1 and TRBJ2-3; 10 nucleotides agree with TRBD2. Germline CDR1 and CDR2: NSHNY and SYGAGN. The CDR3 loop spans 17 amino acids. The trim removed 5 bases at V and 1 base at J, leaving 10 bases unmatched. CDR3 DNA, as far as it was read: TGTGCCAGCAGCCCCGACTGGGGGGAGTGGGGTGCAGAA. This gives the protein CASSPDWGEWGAE. The full CDR3 protein is CASSPDWGEWGAETLYF.

On this clone itself: These gene names are mouse names. The CDR3 goes on 4 residues after the read ends, and that part is filled in from the germline J gene. The sample contains more than one DNA sequence encoding this CDR3. The chain is built from TRBV4 and TRBJ1-2; TRBD1 matches at 7 bases. V was pared by 3 bases and J by 0 bases, with 1 base of the junction left unmatched. Germline assignment: CDR1 LGHDT and CDR2 YNNKQL (reference sequence). The CDR3 covers 14 residues. Partial CDR3 DNA: TGTGCCAGCAGCTACAGGGGGACAAACTCC. Translation: CASSYRGTNS. Given in full, the CDR3 is CASSYRGTNSDYTF.

As concerns this clone: Here the gene names and germline are mouse. The CDR3 extends 4 residues past the end of the read, so its final part is completed from the germline J gene. The chain combines TRBV13-1 with TRBJ2-1; possible D gene TRBD2, 6 bases. V lost 3 bases and J lost 4, with 11 bases in between. Per germline, CDR1 NSHNY and CDR2 SYGAGN. This CDR3 region has 14 residues. Here the CDR3 reads CASSAMGVYAEQFF. The CDR3 DNA, read in part, is TGTGCCAGCAGTGCCATGGGGGTATATGCT.

Comments on this clone: Gene names refer to mouse genes. The read ends 4 residues early relative to the CDR3; the germline J gene fills the gap. The chain has TRBV5 and TRBJ2-2, with unresolved D. CDR1 is LGHNA, CDR2 YNLKQL, per germline (reference sequence). V lost 0 bases and J lost 3, with 5 bases in between. This CDR3 has 14 residues. CDR3 sequence: CASSQDWDTGQLYF. CDR3 DNA (partial): TGTGCCAGCAGCCAAGATTGGGACACCGGG.

A word on this clone: Genes here carry mouse names. The read ends 4 residues shy of where the CDR3 ends; the end is completed using the germline J gene. The chain combines TRBV1 with TRBJ2-3; 9 bases map to TRBD2. The CDR3 loop spans 15 amino acids. Germline loops: CDR1 NSQYPW, CDR2 LRSPGD (reference sequence). CDR3 amino acids: CTCSAVRTGEETLYF. Incomplete CDR3 DNA: TGCACCTGCAGTGCAGTCAGGACTGGGGAAGAA.

This clone was detected a few times. Germline and genes here are mouse. The read finishes 4 residues shy of the CDR3 end, and the germline J gene is used to complete it. The gene calls are TRBV17 and TRBJ2-5; TRBD1 matches at 8 bases. CDR3 length: 15 amino acids. Trimming removed 4 bases from V and 3 bases from J; junction bases left unmatched: 6. Looked up from germline, CDR1 is MNHDT and CDR2 is YYDKIL. This CDR3 is CASSTRGREQDTQYF. The sequenced CDR3 bases are TGTGCTAGCAGTACCAGGGGGCGTGAACAAGAC.

Notes on this clone: Gene names and germline refer to mouse. The covered CDR3 bases are TGCACCTGCAGTGCAGGGACAGGGCACTCC. Amino acid sequence: CTCSAGTGHS. The CDR3, in full, reads CTCSAGTGHSDYTF. The chain links TRBV1 to TRBJ1-2; 8 positions agree with TRBD1. The read terminates 4 residues ahead of where the CDR3 ends, so the germline J gene completes it. The germline CDR1 and CDR2 sequences are NSQYPW and LRSPGD (reference sequence). V lost 1 base to trimming and J lost 3 bases; unmatched junction nucleotides: 1. The CDR3 loop spans 14 amino acids.

This clone has just a few counts. The genes and germline here are from mouse. The read ends 4 residues shy of where the CDR3 ends; the end is completed using the germline J gene. The J gene is TRBJ1-2, the V gene TRBV5, with TRBD1 matching over 7 bases. Unmatched junction bases numbered 5, after V lost 4 bases and J lost 0 bases. Germline V gives CDR1 LGHNA, CDR2 YNLKQL (reference sequence). The CDR3 loop spans 15 amino acids. CDR3 DNA (partial): TGTGCCAGCAGCCCTCAGGGGGGTGCAAACTCC. Protein sequence: CASSPQGGANS. The full-length CDR3 reads as CASSPQGGANSDYTF.

This clone was found a few times. Gene names are the mouse ones. The missing CDR3 end, 4 residues past where the read stops, is filled in from the germline J gene. The chain uses TRBV13-1 and TRBJ2-4; D not resolved. Trimming took off 4 bases at V and 1 base at J, with 4 bases between the two ends. Germline CDR1 reads NSHNY; CDR2 reads SYGAGN. The CDR3 sequence is 12 residues long. The DNA read from the CDR3 is TGTGCCAGCAGTCCAGGTCAAAAC. It translates to CASSPGQN. The entire CDR3 reads CASSPGQNTLYF.

Details on this clone: The genes and germline here are from mouse. The CDR3 is CASSIGVDSPLYF. Incomplete CDR3 DNA: TGTGCCAGCAGTATAGGGGTGGATTCGCCC. This chain joins TRBV19 and TRBJ1-6, with D unresolved. The observed sequence ends 3 residues before the CDR3 terminus, with the missing tail filled in from the germline J gene. TRBJ1-6 carries the ORF label, with uncertain function. Germline lookup yields CDR1 FNHDT and CDR2 SITEND (reference sequence). V shed 0 bases and J shed 8 bases, with 6 bases lying between them. CDR3 size: 13 residues.

A few counts support this clone. Germline and genes here are mouse. The read terminates 4 residues before the CDR3 end, so the remaining end is supplied by the germline J gene. The rearrangement links TRBV13-2 to TRBJ2-5; 10 nucleotides align to TRBD2. The CDR3 spans 16 residues. Germline V gene lookup returns CDR1 NNHNN and CDR2 SYGAGS (reference sequence). The part of the CDR3 DNA that was read is TGTGCCAGCGGTGATGCCTGGGGGGGCGCGAGTGAC. Its translation is CASGDAWGGASD. The full CDR3 sequence reads CASGDAWGGASDTQYF.

Details on this clone: Gene and germline names: mouse. The read finishes 4 residues shy of the CDR3 end, and the germline J gene is used to complete it. The V gene is TRBV13-3, the J gene TRBJ2-3, with 8 bases that match TRBD1. From germline, CDR1 is NNHDY and CDR2 SYVADS. This CDR3 contains 15 residues. The ends lost 4 bases at V and 3 bases at J; junction bases unmatched: 7. CDR3 DNA, as far as it was read: TGTGCCAGCAGTCCTACAGGGGGGAGGGCAGAA. Residues: CASSPTGGRAE. The complete CDR3 sequence is CASSPTGGRAETLYF.

Comment on this clone: Gene names denote mouse genes. The CDR3 end lies 4 residues beyond the end of the read and is filled in from the germline J gene. The same CDR3 can be traced to other DNA sequences in this sample. This chain uses TRBV19 with TRBJ2-1, with 9 bases that match TRBD2. Trimming at V came to 5 bases and at J to 4 bases, leaving 1 base not matched to a gene. CDR3 length: 13 amino acids. CDR1 is FNHDT, CDR2 SITEND, per germline (reference sequence). The DNA read from the CDR3 is TGTGCCAGCAGAGGGACTGGGTATGCT. Its translation: CASRGTGYA. The CDR3 reads in full as CASRGTGYAEQFF.

As regards this clone: The genes are named according to mouse. The read ends 4 residues early relative to the CDR3; the germline J gene fills the gap. The chain links TRBV17 to TRBJ2-2; 8 bases are shared with TRBD1. V was clipped by 3 bases and J by 4 bases; unmatched bases: 4. CDR1 and CDR2 (germline): MNHDT, YYDKIL. The length of the CDR3 is 15 residues. Partial CDR3 DNA: TGTGCTAGCAGTAGTTCAGGGGGCGGCACCGGG. Its translation is CASSSSGGGTG. The entire CDR3 protein reads CASSSSGGGTGQLYF.

Only a few counts were recorded for this clone. The genes are named according to mouse. The read comes to an end 4 residues before the CDR3 does, leaving the germline J gene to fill in the end. Other nucleotide sequences from this sample produce the same CDR3. The V call is TRBV1, the J call TRBJ2-1; 12 positions agree with TRBD1. Germline loops: CDR1 NSQYPW, CDR2 LRSPGD (reference sequence). The CDR3 consists of 16 residues. After removal of 0 bases from V and 6 bases from J, the junction contained 3 bases not matched to a gene. This CDR3 is CTCSADGTGGFAEQFF. The covered CDR3 bases are TGCACCTGCAGTGCAGACGGGACAGGGGGCTTTGCT.

As concerns this clone: Genes and germline come from the mouse. The read falls 4 residues short of the CDR3 end, and the missing part is taken from the germline J gene. Other DNA sequences within the sample encode an identical CDR3. The chain has TRBV19 and TRBJ2-5; the D gene is possibly TRBD1 (6 bases). Germline CDR1 FNHDT, CDR2 SITEND (reference sequence). CDR3 size: 14 residues. Trimming removed 4 bases at V and 1 base at J, with 10 bases between. The CDR3 bases that were read are TGTGCCAGCAGTCCCGGGACATACCAAGAC. Translating gives CASSPGTYQD. The complete CDR3 sequence is CASSPGTYQDTQYF.